This TCR beta chain was found in a study of vaccination and CD4 T cells after COVID-19. Study-level information: Cells were stimulated with overlapping spike peptide pools from SARS-CoV-2, HCoV-NL63, HCoV-OC43 and HCoV-229E.

V trimming: 5 bases; J trimming: 1 base; junction bases outside the gene matches: 10. Germline-derived CDR1 and CDR2 are SEHNR and FQNEAQ (reference sequence). This CDR3 is built from 16 residues. With the Oncomine TCR Beta short-read assay, DNA from cultured CD4+ T cells was sequenced. TCRdb re-derived calls from the PCR reads in MiXCR, one entry per CDR3 protein. The sample consists of about 20,000 distinct CDR3 sequences, 46% of them appearing once. This clonotype has only a few counts. Its antigen is unidentified. Sample treatment: roughly 11-day PBMC culture with coronavirus spike peptide pools or control peptides (ViraFEST assay). Negative selection purified CD4+ T cells after less than 11 days of culture.

This receptor was taken from a human donor who had recovered from COVID-19. The sequenced sample was CD4+ T cells from blood, cultured in vitro, obtained after SARS-CoV-2 vaccination. This rearrangement joins TRBV7-9 to TRBJ1-1, with 7 bases fitting TRBD1. This CDR3 is CASSPSDRTANTEAFF. CDR3 in DNA: TGTGCCAGCAGCCCTTCGGACAGGACCGCGAACACTGAAGCTTTCTTT.